Below, 3 T cell receptor beta chains from the same sample are listed, as sequenced in a study of blood T cells in healthy people across ages (dated by TCRdb to the mid-2010s). Receptors were amplified or captured by 5' RACE. Sequenced on an Illumina HiSeq 2500. A second PCR of about 6 to 12 cycles was performed with a sample-barcoded 5' primer and a J-beta primer mix. The raw public data were reprocessed by TCRdb itself: fastp quality trimming at Q25, MiXCR clonotype calling, in-frame beta chains only. Records with the same CDR3 protein are collapsed into one entry carrying the most frequent genes and DNA. For this sample the table gives some 760,000 distinct CDR3 sequences, of which just under 25% were detected only once. Under 9.5% of the sample lies in the top ten. The same data also contributed to another study, on T cells of mothers and their children.

Sequenced material: blood. All receptors come from a boy aged 5-17 years in good health.

This clonotype occurred a few times. The chain recombines TRBV20-1 with TRBJ2-7, with 8 bases fitting TRBD2. Per the germline V gene, CDR1 is DFQATT and CDR2 is SNEGSKA (reference sequence). The CDR3 has 17 amino acids. The V gene end was trimmed by 5 bases and the J gene end by 0 bases; junction bases not matched to a gene: 15. As DNA, the CDR3 is TGCAGTGCTGCCCCAGCCTCGAGCGGGAGTCTCTCCTACGAGCAGTACTTC. It codes for CSAAPASSGSLSYEQYF.

Only a few counts were recorded for this clonotype. The chain has TRBV6-2 or TRBV6-3 and TRBJ1-2; D ambiguous. V was pared by 6 bases and J by 4 bases, with 9 bases between. The CDR3 loop spans 12 amino acids. From germline, CDR1 is MNHEY and CDR2 SVGEGT. The DNA for the CDR3 is TGTGCCAGCAGAAAGACCACCTATGGCTACACCTTC. Its protein product is CASRKTTYGYTF.

About this clonotype itself: Mismatch with germline at one junction end may stem from a read error. In DNA form, the CDR3 reads TGTGTCAGCAGCACCCCGACACGGACAGGTTCCTACGAGCAGTACTTC. Translation gives CVSSTPTRTGSYEQYF. This chain uses TRBV7-9 with TRBJ2-5; 7 bases line up with TRBD1. The DNA end favors TRBJ2-7, so the J call may be wrong. The CDR3 covers 16 residues. CDR1 is SEHNR and CDR2 is FQNEAQ in the germline V gene (reference sequence).